Listed below are T cell receptor beta chains from one sample, sequenced in a study of blood T cell repertoires in COVID-19. The assay was immunoSEQ multiplex PCR, and TCRdb's table has in-frame clones only and misses some. The data hold fewer than 130,000 clones, with about 88% observed a single time. Material for sequencing was peripheral blood. These receptor sequences come from a human donor in a cohort sampled during active COVID-19. CDR3s include the opening cysteine and the closing phenylalanine or tryptophan. D genes are given only for firm matches. Clone sizes are given selectively: once, few, many, or a class where the clone is expanded.

clone size,V gene,J gene,D gene,CDR3 protein,CDR3 DNA
.,TRBV25-1,TRBJ1-2,TRBD1,CASQELTGTGYTF,TGTGCCAGCCAAGAACTGACAGGGACGGGCTACACCTTC
.,TRBV28,TRBJ1-5,TRBD1,CASRLGTGVTSHQPQHF,TGTGCCAGCAGGCTTGGGACAGGGGTAACCTCACATCAGCCCCAGCATTTT
.,TRBV19,TRBJ1-5,TRBD1,CASTSKTGGHQPQHF,TGTGCCAGTACATCCAAAACAGGGGGCCATCAGCCCCAGCATTTT
once,TRBV11-2,TRBJ1-1,.,CASHRWGDHEAFF,TGTGCCAGCCATAGATGGGGGGACCATGAAGCTTTCTTT
.,TRBV5-1,TRBJ2-2,TRBD2,CASSSGPGLAGGELFF,TGCGCCAGCAGCTCCGGGCCGGGACTAGCGGGCGGGGAGCTGTTTTTT
once,TRBV7-2,TRBJ1-2,TRBD1,CASSLGGTGNYGYTF,TGTGCCAGCAGCTTAGGGGGGACAGGAAACTATGGCTACACCTTC
.,TRBV30,TRBJ2-7,TRBD2,CAWRSGLASYEQYF,TGTGCCTGGAGGTCGGGACTAGCGTCCTACGAGCAGTACTTC
.,TRBV14,TRBJ2-7,.,CASSQDLSRTYEQYF,TGTGCCAGCAGCCAAGACTTGAGCAGGACCTACGAGCAGTACTTC
.,TRBV7-2,TRBJ2-7,.,CASSTPTVPYEQYF,TGTGCCAGCAGCACCCCGACAGTACCCTACGAGCAGTACTTC
few,TRBV7-9,TRBJ1-6,TRBD1,CAGAQGNSPLHF,TGTGCCGGCGCACAGGGGAATTCACCCCTCCACTTT
.,TRBV4-2,TRBJ1-4,.,CASSQDLSGVNEKLFF,TGTGCCAGCAGCCAAGATCTTTCGGGTGTCAATGAAAAACTGTTTTTT
once,TRBV7-6,TRBJ1-3,.,CASSLGSAGSGNTIYF,TGTGCCAGCAGCTTAGGTTCGGCAGGGTCTGGAAACACCATATATTTT
.,TRBV28,TRBJ2-4,.,CASSFRSRLAKNIQYF,TGTGCCAGCAGTTTTAGATCGCGGCTAGCCAAAAACATTCAGTACTTC
few,TRBV4-2,TRBJ2-1,.,CASSQDQSGSLESFF,TGTGCCAGCAGCCAAGATCAAAGCGGGTCCCTGGAATCGTTCTTC
.,TRBV6-2/TRBV6-3,TRBJ2-3,.,CASSSPRTQYF,TGTGCCAGCAGTTCGCCTCGGACGCAGTATTTT
.,TRBV6-5,TRBJ2-5,.,CASSLEGRETQYF,TGTGCCAGCAGTCTGGAGGGGAGGGAGACCCAGTACTTC
.,TRBV25-1,TRBJ2-1,.,CASSLVGDEQFF,TGTGCCAGCAGTCTGGTCGGGGATGAGCAGTTCTTC
.,TRBV6-5,TRBJ2-7,.,CASRGQTFYEQYF,TGTGCCAGCAGAGGACAAACCTTCTACGAGCAGTACTTC
once,TRBV4-1,TRBJ1-2,TRBD1,CASSPRQGGYTF,TGCGCCAGCAGCCCTCGACAGGGTGGCTACACCTTC
.,TRBV4-2,TRBJ2-2,TRBD2,CASSQGLALIQNTGELFF,TGTGCCAGCAGCCAAGGACTAGCACTAATACAAAACACCGGGGAGCTGTTTTTT
once,TRBV28,TRBJ1-1,.,CASSLYEGEAFF,TGTGCCAGCAGTTTATATGAGGGCGAAGCTTTCTTT
.,TRBV19,TRBJ2-2,.,CASTSRGLEELFF,TGTGCCAGTACCTCAAGGGGCTTAGAGGAGCTGTTTTTT
.,TRBV19,TRBJ1-5,TRBD1,CASCPDRVGNQPQHF,TGTGCCAGTTGCCCGGACAGGGTGGGAAATCAGCCCCAGCATTTT
.,TRBV6-2/TRBV6-3,TRBJ2-7,.,CASSYRGNEQYF,TGTGCCAGCAGCTATCGAGGCAACGAGCAGTACTTC
.,TRBV10-3,TRBJ2-3,TRBD1,CAISGTGEGTQYF,TGTGCCATCAGTGGGACAGGGGAGGGTACGCAGTATTTT
.,TRBV2,TRBJ2-5,.,CASSDGAGARQETQYF,TGTGCCAGCAGTGATGGGGCGGGGGCACGCCAAGAGACCCAGTACTTC
.,TRBV24-1,TRBJ1-2,TRBD1,CATSDPGQGPTF,TGTGCCACCAGTGACCCTGGACAGGGACCCACCTTC
.,TRBV5-4,TRBJ2-1,.,CASSFSTRDEQFF,TGTGCCAGCAGCTTCTCGACCCGGGATGAGCAGTTCTTC
.,TRBV28,TRBJ1-1,.,CASSFPVEVTEAFF,TGTGCCAGCAGTTTTCCTGTAGAAGTCACTGAAGCTTTCTTT
few,TRBV6-1,TRBJ1-2,.,CASSDTFNYGYTF,TGTGCCAGCAGTGACACTTTTAACTATGGCTACACCTTC
.,TRBV7-2,TRBJ1-6,TRBD1,CASSSDRVYSPLHF,TGTGCCAGCAGCTCGGACAGGGTGTATTCACCCCTCCACTTT
once,TRBV29-1,TRBJ1-5,TRBD1,CSVSGGQGGQPQHF,TGCAGCGTTTCCGGCGGACAGGGTGGTCAGCCCCAGCATTTT
few,TRBV7-8,TRBJ1-5,TRBD1,CASSLGQNNQPQHF,TGTGCCAGCAGCTTGGGACAGAACAATCAGCCCCAGCATTTT
few,TRBV20-1,TRBJ1-5,.,CSASTGVNQPQHF,TGCAGTGCTAGTACCGGGGTAAATCAGCCCCAGCATTTT
.,TRBV12-3/TRBV12-4,TRBJ2-5,.,CASSGGPETQYF,TGTGCCAGCTCAGGGGGGCCGGAGACCCAGTACTTC
.,TRBV30,TRBJ1-2,TRBD1,CAWSGGGQGYYGYTF,TGTGCCTGGAGTGGGGGGGGACAGGGATACTATGGCTACACCTTC
.,TRBV10-3,TRBJ2-3,TRBD2,CAIGIAGPRGTDTQYF,TGTGCCATCGGGATAGCGGGGCCCCGGGGGACAGATACGCAGTATTTT
.,TRBV5-6,TRBJ2-7,.,CASSWQRRYF,TGTGCCAGCAGCTGGCAGCGACGGTACTTC
.,TRBV6-5,TRBJ2-5,TRBD1,CASTASTGVQETQYF,TGTGCCAGCACCGCCAGTACAGGGGTCCAAGAGACCCAGTACTTC
.,TRBV7-9,TRBJ1-6,.,CATGEGGPYNSPLHF,TGTGCCACCGGGGAAGGAGGGCCGTATAATTCACCCCTCCACTTT
.,TRBV10-3,TRBJ2-1,TRBD2,CATTPLAGGDNEQFF,TGTGCCACCACACCCCTGGCGGGGGGCGACAATGAGCAGTTCTTC
few,TRBV28,TRBJ1-1,TRBD1,CASSFIRQGANTEAFF,TGTGCCAGCAGTTTTATTCGACAGGGCGCGAACACTGAAGCTTTCTTT
.,TRBV2,TRBJ1-3,.,CASRITAGNTIYF,TGTGCCAGCAGGATCACAGCTGGAAACACCATATATTTT
.,TRBV7-2,TRBJ2-7,TRBD1,CASSLRVGTGYYEQYF,TGTGCCAGCAGCTTAAGGGTGGGGACAGGGTACTACGAGCAGTACTTC
once,TRBV7-3,TRBJ2-1,TRBD1,CASSSYRGPPYNEQFF,TGTGCCAGCAGCTCCTACAGGGGGCCCCCCTACAATGAGCAGTTCTTC
.,TRBV6-2/TRBV6-3,TRBJ2-1,TRBD2,CASSSLAGGAYNEQFF,TGTGCCAGCAGTAGTCTGGCGGGAGGGGCGTACAATGAGCAGTTCTTC
.,TRBV28,TRBJ2-7,TRBD1,CASSYSGTGNHEQYF,TGTGCCAGCAGTTATTCCGGGACAGGGAATCACGAGCAGTACTTC
once,TRBV19,TRBJ2-7,TRBD1,CASSRHGQGGAYEQYF,TGTGCCAGTAGTCGCCATGGACAGGGCGGCGCCTACGAGCAGTACTTC
.,TRBV18,TRBJ1-1,.,CASSPRQADGNTEAFF,TGTGCCAGCTCACCAAGGCAGGCCGATGGGAACACTGAAGCTTTCTTT
.,TRBV7-2,TRBJ2-3,TRBD2,CASSWAGGYPTDTQYF,TGTGCCAGCAGCTGGGCGGGGGGCTACCCCACAGATACGCAGTATTTT
.,TRBV5-5,TRBJ2-7,TRBD2,CASSSGLAGYYEQYF,TGTGCCAGCAGCAGCGGACTAGCGGGGTACTACGAGCAGTACTTC
.,TRBV7-9,TRBJ1-3,.,CASRPGGGQGNTIYF,TGTGCCAGCAGACCGGGCGGGGGGCAAGGAAACACCATATATTTT
.,TRBV5-1,TRBJ1-4,TRBD1,CASSPAGTGVEKLFF,TGCGCCAGCAGCCCCGCCGGGACAGGGGTTGAAAAACTGTTTTTT
.,TRBV7-9,TRBJ2-2,TRBD2,CASSLASGIITGELFF,TGTGCCAGCAGCTTAGCAAGCGGGATAATAACCGGGGAGCTGTTTTTT
.,TRBV18,TRBJ1-4,.,CASSLGGRTEKLFF,TGTGCCAGCTCCCTGGGGGGGCGCACTGAAAAACTGTTTTTT
.,TRBV28,TRBJ2-7,.,CASSSPTGTYEQYF,TGTGCCAGCAGTTCACCGACAGGAACCTACGAGCAGTACTTC
.,TRBV7-9,TRBJ1-4,TRBD1,CASNRQGANEKLFF,TGTGCCAGCAACCGACAGGGGGCCAATGAAAAACTGTTTTTT